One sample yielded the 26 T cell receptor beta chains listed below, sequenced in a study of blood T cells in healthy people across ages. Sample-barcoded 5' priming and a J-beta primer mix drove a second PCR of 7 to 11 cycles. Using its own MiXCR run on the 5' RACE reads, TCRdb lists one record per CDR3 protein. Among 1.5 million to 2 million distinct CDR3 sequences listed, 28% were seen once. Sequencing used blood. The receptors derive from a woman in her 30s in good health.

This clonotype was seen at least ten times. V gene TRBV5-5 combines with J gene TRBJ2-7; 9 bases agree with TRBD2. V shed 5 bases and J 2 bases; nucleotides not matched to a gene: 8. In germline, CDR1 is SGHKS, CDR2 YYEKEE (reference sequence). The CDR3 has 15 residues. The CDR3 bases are TGTGCCAGCAGTTCTCGACTAGCGGAACCCTACGAGCAGTACTTC. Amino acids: CASSSRLAEPYEQYF.

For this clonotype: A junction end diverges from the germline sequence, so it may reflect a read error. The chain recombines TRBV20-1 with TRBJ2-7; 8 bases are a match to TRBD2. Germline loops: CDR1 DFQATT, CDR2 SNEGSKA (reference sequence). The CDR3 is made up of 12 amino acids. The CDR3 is CSVSGSSYKQYF. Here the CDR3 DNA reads TGCAGTGTCAGCGGGAGCTCCTACAAGCAGTACTTC.

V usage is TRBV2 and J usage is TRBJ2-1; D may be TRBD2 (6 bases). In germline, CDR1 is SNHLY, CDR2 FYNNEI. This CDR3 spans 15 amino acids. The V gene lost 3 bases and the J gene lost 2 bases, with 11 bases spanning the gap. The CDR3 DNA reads TGTGCCAGCAGTGAGGGCGGGATAGCCTACAATGAGCAGTTCTTC. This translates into CASSEGGIAYNEQFF.

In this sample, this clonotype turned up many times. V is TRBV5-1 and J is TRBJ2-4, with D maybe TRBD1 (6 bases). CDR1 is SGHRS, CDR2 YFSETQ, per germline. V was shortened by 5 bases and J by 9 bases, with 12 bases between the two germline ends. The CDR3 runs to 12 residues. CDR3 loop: CASSSQGTIQYF. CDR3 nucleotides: TGCGCCAGCAGTTCACAGGGAACCATTCAGTACTTC.

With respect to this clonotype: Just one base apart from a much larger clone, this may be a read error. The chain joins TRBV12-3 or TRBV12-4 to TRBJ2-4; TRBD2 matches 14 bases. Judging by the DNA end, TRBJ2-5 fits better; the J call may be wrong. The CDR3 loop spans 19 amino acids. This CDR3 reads CASRLGTSGGAGGKETQYF. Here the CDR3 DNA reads TGTGCCAGCAGGTTAGGGACTAGCGGGGGAGCTGGTGGCAAAGAGACCCAGTACTTC.

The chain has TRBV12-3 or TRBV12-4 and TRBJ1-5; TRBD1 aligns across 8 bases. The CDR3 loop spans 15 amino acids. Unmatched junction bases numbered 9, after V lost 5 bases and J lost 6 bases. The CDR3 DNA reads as TGTGCCAGCAGTCCCGGACAGGGACGGGGTCAGCCCCAGCATTTT. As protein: CASSPGQGRGQPQHF.

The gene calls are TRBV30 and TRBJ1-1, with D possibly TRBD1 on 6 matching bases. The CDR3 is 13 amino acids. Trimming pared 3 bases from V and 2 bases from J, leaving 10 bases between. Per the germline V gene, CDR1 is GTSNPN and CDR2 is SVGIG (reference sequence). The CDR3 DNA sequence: TGTGCCTGGAGCGGGGGGCCAAACACTGAAGCTTTCTTT. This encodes CAWSGGPNTEAFF.

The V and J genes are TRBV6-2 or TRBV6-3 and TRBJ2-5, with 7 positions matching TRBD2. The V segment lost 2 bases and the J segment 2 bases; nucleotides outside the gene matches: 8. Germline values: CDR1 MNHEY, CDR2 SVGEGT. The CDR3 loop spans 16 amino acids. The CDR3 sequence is CASSYSFAGDQETQYF. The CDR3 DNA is TGTGCCAGCAGTTACAGTTTCGCGGGGGATCAAGAGACCCAGTACTTC.

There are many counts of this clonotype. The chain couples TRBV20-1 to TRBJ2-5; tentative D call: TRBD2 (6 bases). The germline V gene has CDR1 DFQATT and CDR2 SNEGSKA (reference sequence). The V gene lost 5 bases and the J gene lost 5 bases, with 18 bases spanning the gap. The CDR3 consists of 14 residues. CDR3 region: CSAPPQGRGETQYF. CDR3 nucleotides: TGCAGTGCTCCGCCTCAGGGCCGGGGGGAGACCCAGTACTTC.

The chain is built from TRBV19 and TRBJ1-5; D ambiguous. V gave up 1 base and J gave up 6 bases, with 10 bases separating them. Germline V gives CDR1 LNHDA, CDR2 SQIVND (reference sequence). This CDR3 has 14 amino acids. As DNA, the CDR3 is TGTGCCAGTAGTATAGTTGGTTCAGGTCAGCCCCAGCATTTT. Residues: CASSIVGSGQPQHF.

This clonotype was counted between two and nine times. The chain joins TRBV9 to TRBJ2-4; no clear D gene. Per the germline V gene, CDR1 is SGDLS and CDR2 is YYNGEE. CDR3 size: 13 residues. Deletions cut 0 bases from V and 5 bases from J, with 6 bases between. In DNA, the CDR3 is TGTGCCAGCAGCGTAGATCTGGAAAACATTCAGTACTTC. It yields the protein CASSVDLENIQYF.

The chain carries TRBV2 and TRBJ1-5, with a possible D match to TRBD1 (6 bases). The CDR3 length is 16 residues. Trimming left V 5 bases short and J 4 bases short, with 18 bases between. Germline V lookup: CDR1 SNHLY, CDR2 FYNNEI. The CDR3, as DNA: TGTGCCAGCAGTAGTGGACAGAACCTCCTAAATCAGCCCCAGCATTTT. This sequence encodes CASSSGQNLLNQPQHF. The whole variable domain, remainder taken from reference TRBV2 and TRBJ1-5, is EPEVTQTPSHQVTQMGQEVILRCVPISNHLYFYWYRQILGQKVEFLVSFYNNEISEKSEIFDDQFSVERPDGSNFTLKIRSTKLEDSAMYFCASSSGQNLLNQPQHFGDGTRLSIL.

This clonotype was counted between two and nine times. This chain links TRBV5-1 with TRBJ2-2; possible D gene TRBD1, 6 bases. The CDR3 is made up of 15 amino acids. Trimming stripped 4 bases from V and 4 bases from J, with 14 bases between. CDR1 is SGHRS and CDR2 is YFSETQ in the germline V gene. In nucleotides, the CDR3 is TGCGCCAGCAGCGTGGACAGTACCAGCACCGGGGAGCTGTTTTTT. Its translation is CASSVDSTSTGELFF.

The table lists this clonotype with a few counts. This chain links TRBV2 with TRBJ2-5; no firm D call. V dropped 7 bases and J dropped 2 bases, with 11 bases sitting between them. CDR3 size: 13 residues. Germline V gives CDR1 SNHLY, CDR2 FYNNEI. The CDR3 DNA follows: TGTGCCAGCACCCAGGAGTCACAAGAGACCCAGTACTTC. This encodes CASTQESQETQYF.

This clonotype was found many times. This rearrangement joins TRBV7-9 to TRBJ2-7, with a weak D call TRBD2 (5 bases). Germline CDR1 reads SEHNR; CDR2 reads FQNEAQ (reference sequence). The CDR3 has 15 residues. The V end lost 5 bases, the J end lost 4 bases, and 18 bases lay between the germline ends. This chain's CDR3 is CASSRSNLATYEQYF. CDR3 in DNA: TGTGCCAGCAGCCGCAGCAACCTAGCTACTTACGAGCAGTACTTC.

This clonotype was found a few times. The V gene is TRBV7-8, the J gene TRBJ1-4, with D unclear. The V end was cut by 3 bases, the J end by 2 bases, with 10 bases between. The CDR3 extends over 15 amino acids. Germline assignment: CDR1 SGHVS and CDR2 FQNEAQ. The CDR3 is CASSFLGKTNEKLFF. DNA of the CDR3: TGTGCCAGCAGCTTTTTGGGAAAGACTAATGAAAAACTGTTTTTT.

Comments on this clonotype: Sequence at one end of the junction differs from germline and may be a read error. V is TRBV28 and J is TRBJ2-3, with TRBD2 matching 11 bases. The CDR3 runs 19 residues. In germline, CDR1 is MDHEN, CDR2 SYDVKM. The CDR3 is CASSLHPPTSGGRTDTQYF. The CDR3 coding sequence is TGTGCCAGCAGTTTACACCCCCCTACTAGCGGGGGCCGCACAGATACTCAGTATTTT.

Here the CDR3 DNA reads TGCAGTGCTAGAAGGGGGTATGGCTACACCTTC. Its translation: CSARRGYGYTF. J is TRBJ1-2 and V is TRBV20-1, with a weak D call TRBD1 (6 bases). Germline lookup yields CDR1 DFQATT and CDR2 SNEGSKA (reference sequence). The ends were cut back, 2 bases at V and 5 bases at J, with 6 bases in the middle. The CDR3 runs 11 residues.

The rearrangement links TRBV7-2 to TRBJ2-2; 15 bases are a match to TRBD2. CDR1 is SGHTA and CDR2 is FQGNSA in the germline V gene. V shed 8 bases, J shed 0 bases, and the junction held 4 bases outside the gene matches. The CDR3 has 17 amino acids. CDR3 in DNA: TGTGCCAGCTCCGGACTAGCGGGAGGGCCGAACACCGGGGAGCTGTTTTTT. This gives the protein CASSGLAGGPNTGELFF.

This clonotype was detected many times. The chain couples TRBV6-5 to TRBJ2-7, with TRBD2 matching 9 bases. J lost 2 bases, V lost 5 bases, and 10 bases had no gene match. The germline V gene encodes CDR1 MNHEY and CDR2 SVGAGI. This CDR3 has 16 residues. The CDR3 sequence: CASSSTGTSTTYEQYF. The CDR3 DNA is TGTGCCAGCAGTAGTACCGGGACTAGCACGACCTACGAGCAGTACTTC.

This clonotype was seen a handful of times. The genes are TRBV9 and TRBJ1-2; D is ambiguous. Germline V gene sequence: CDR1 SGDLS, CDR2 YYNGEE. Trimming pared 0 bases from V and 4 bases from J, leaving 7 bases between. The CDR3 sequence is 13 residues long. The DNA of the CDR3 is TGTGCCAGCAGCGTAGATAGTGGCTATGGCTACACCTTC. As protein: CASSVDSGYGYTF.

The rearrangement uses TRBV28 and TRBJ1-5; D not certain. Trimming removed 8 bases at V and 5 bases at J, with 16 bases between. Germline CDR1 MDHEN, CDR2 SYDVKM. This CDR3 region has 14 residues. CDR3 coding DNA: TGTGCCAGCCAAGGAACGGGCGGCGATCAGCCCCAGCATTTT. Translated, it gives CASQGTGGDQPQHF.

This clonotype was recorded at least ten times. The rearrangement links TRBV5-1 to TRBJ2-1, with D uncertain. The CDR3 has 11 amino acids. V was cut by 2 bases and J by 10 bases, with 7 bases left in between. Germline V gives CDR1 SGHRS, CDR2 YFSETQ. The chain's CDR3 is CASSLAQEQFF. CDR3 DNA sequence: TGCGCCAGCAGCTTAGCACAGGAGCAGTTCTTC.

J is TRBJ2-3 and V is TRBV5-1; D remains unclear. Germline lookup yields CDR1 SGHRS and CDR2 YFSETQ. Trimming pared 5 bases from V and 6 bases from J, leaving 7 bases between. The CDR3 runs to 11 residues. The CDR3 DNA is TGCGCCAGCAGTATGGAGGATACGCAGTATTTT. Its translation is CASSMEDTQYF.

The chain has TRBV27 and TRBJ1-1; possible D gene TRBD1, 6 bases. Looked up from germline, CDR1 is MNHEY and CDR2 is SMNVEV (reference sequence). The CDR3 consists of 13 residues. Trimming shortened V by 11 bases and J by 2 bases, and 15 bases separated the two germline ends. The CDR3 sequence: CAAGGQINTEAFF. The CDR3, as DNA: TGTGCCGCGGGAGGACAGATCAACACTGAAGCTTTCTTT.

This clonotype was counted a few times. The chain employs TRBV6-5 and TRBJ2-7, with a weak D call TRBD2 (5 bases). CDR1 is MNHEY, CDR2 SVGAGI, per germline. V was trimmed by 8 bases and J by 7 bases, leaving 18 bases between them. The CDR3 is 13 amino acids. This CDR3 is CASQVGAGHEQYF. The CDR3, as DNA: TGTGCCAGCCAGGTGGGAGCCGGCCATGAGCAGTACTTC.